What follows are 31 T cell receptor beta chains derived from one specimen sequenced in a study of OX40 agonist ivuxolimab in advanced cancers. TCRdb keeps only in-frame clones here, not all; method: immunoSEQ multiplex PCR. The sample includes 65,000 to 80,000 clones, around 91% of them seen just once. The source material was CD4+ or CD8+ T cells sorted from blood, sampled in a trial of the OX40 agonist ivuxolimab. The receptors were gathered from an adult with an advanced solid tumor such as melanoma, head and neck, liver or kidney cancer.

A word on this clone: Other DNA sequences in the sample encode the same CDR3. The chain couples TRBV19 to TRBJ1-2; 8 positions match TRBD1. CDR3 length: 15 amino acids. J was trimmed by 2 bases and V by 4 bases; bases with no gene match: 6. Germline V gives CDR1 LNHDA, CDR2 SQIVND (reference sequence). The CDR3 spells CASSTPDRVNYGYTF. The CDR3 nucleotides are TGTGCCAGTAGTACTCCGGACAGGGTGAACTATGGCTACACCTTC.

The V gene is TRBV11-3, the J gene TRBJ2-1; 10 nucleotides agree with TRBD1. This CDR3 has 15 amino acids. V trimming: 2 bases; J trimming: 8 bases; junction bases outside the gene matches: 6. In germline, CDR1 is SGHNT, CDR2 YENEEA. The DNA for the CDR3 is TGTGCCAGCAGCTTAATGGGACAGGGGAGTCATGAGCAGTTCTTC. This codes for CASSLMGQGSHEQFF.

The chain links TRBV9 to TRBJ1-1, with D maybe TRBD1 (5 bases). V lost 3 bases and J 1 base, leaving 10 bases between the germline ends. Germline lookup yields CDR1 SGDLS and CDR2 YYNGEE. This CDR3 has 14 residues. The CDR3 DNA is TGTGCCAGCAGCGGTGGGGGATCGAACACTGAAGCTTTCTTT. The encoded protein is CASSGGGSNTEAFF.

V and J are TRBV6-5 and TRBJ1-1; D ambiguous. V was pared by 2 bases and J by 0 bases, with 7 bases between. Germline CDR1 reads MNHEY; CDR2 reads SVGAGI. CDR3 size: 14 residues. CDR3 loop: CASSYGSLNTEAFF. The CDR3 nucleotides are TGTGCCAGCAGTTACGGCAGCCTGAACACTGAAGCTTTCTTT.

This chain uses TRBV14 with TRBJ2-1; 10 bases align to TRBD2. Per germline, CDR1 SGHDN and CDR2 FVKESK. The CDR3 runs to 18 residues. V shed 0 bases, J shed 3 bases, and the junction held 8 bases outside the gene matches. The CDR3 DNA reads TGTGCCAGCAGCCAAGATCATTTAGGACTAGCGGTCTACAATGAGCAGTTCTTC. Translated, it gives CASSQDHLGLAVYNEQFF.

The V gene is TRBV7-8, the J gene TRBJ2-5, with D perhaps being TRBD1 or TRBD2 (6 bases each). The germline V gene encodes CDR1 SGHVS and CDR2 FQNEAQ. The CDR3 is 16 amino acids. V was shortened by 1 base and J by 3 bases, with 15 bases between the two germline ends. In DNA form, the CDR3 reads TGTGCCAGCAGCTTAGGAGTTGGGGGGCTGGAAGAGACCCAGTACTTC. Protein: CASSLGVGGLEETQYF.

This chain connects TRBV19 to TRBJ2-7; TRBD1 aligns across 7 bases. After removal of 4 bases from V and 10 bases from J, the junction contained 10 bases not matched to a gene. CDR3 size: 13 residues. CDR1 is LNHDA and CDR2 is SQIVND in the germline V gene (reference sequence). In DNA form, the CDR3 reads TGTGCCAGTAGTACAACAGGGGATACGAACCAGTACTTC. Translating gives CASSTTGDTNQYF.

The chain is built from TRBV18 and TRBJ2-1; 7 positions agree with TRBD1. V lost 5 bases and J lost 9; bases outside the gene matches: 13. CDR3 length: 15 amino acids. Looked up from germline, CDR1 is KGHSH and CDR2 is LQKENI. CDR3 residues: CASSFGKQGNSEQFF. Here the CDR3 DNA reads TGTGCCAGCTCATTCGGGAAACAGGGGAATAGTGAGCAGTTCTTC.

The chain employs TRBV30 and TRBJ1-6; D ambiguous. Germline V gene sequence: CDR1 GTSNPN, CDR2 SVGIG (reference sequence). Trimming cost V 3 bases and J 10 bases, with 10 bases left between them. CDR3 length equals 12 residues. As DNA, the CDR3 is TGTGCCTGGAGGGAGGGTAGATCACCCCTCCACTTT. It is translated as CAWREGRSPLHF.

The chain uses TRBV5-1 and TRBJ2-3, with unresolved D. The CDR3 is 12 amino acids. V was shortened by 3 bases and J by 2 bases, with 4 bases between the two germline ends. In germline, CDR1 is SGHRS, CDR2 YFSETQ. CDR3 amino acids: CASSSNTDTQYF. The CDR3 DNA sequence: TGCGCCAGCAGCTCCAACACAGATACGCAGTATTTT.

The chain combines TRBV6-5 with TRBJ2-5; D is perhaps TRBD1 or TRBD2 (7 bases each). V gave up 6 bases and J gave up 4 bases, with 18 bases separating them. Looked up from germline, CDR1 is MNHEY and CDR2 is SVGAGI. This CDR3 has 15 residues. For the CDR3, the DNA is TGTGCCAGCAGACCGCGGGGGAGGGGGCGAGAGACCCAGTACTTC. As protein: CASRPRGRGRETQYF.

The chain joins TRBV10-3 to TRBJ2-1, with TRBD2 matching over 11 bases. The CDR3 sequence is 15 residues long. Germline V gene sequence: CDR1 ENHRY, CDR2 SYGVKD. V was clipped by 6 bases and J by 4 bases; unmatched bases: 5. DNA for the CDR3: TGTGCCATCAGCCCCGGGACTAGCGGATACAATGAGCAGTTCTTC. Translated, it gives CAISPGTSGYNEQFF.

This chain connects TRBV7-9 to TRBJ1-2, with D hard to call. Germline V gene lookup returns CDR1 SEHNR and CDR2 FQNEAQ (reference sequence). V lost 5 bases, J lost 5 bases, and 12 bases lay in between. CDR3 size: 13 residues. CDR3 in DNA: TGTGCCAGCAGCCCCGGGCCCGAGTATGGCTACACCTTC. Encoded protein: CASSPGPEYGYTF.

In this sample, this clone turned up once. The V call is TRBV6-5, the J call TRBJ1-1; 7 bases are shared with TRBD1. This CDR3 is 13 amino acids long. Germline CDR1 reads MNHEY; CDR2 reads SVGAGI. With V trimmed by 6 bases and J by 4 bases, 5 bases remained unmatched. The CDR3 is CASSLPGGTEAFF. Here the CDR3 DNA reads TGTGCCAGCAGCCTACCAGGGGGCACTGAAGCTTTCTTT.

Here the CDR3 DNA reads TGCGCCAGCGCCAATTCAGGGACCCCTGGAAACACCATATATTTT. Its translation is CASANSGTPGNTIYF. This sequence joins TRBV5-1 and TRBJ1-3, with a possible D match to TRBD1 (5 bases). This CDR3 comprises 15 residues. CDR1 is SGHRS and CDR2 is YFSETQ in the germline V gene. V was clipped by 7 bases and J by 2 bases, with 16 bases between them.

This chain joins TRBV6-5 and TRBJ2-3; D perhaps matches TRBD1 (5 bases). The length of the CDR3 is 15 residues. The V gene's germline CDR1 is MNHEY and CDR2 SVGAGI. Trimming took off 0 bases at V and 2 bases at J, with 9 bases between the two ends. CDR3 DNA: TGTGCCAGCAGTTACTCAATGGGGCTCACAGATACGCAGTATTTT. Its translation is CASSYSMGLTDTQYF.

Remarks on this clone: The sample contains more than one DNA sequence encoding this CDR3. The genes are TRBV7-2 and TRBJ2-1; 10 bases line up with TRBD2. The CDR3 runs to 16 residues. After removal of 1 base from V and 4 bases from J, the junction contained 4 bases not matched to a gene. The germline gives CDR1 SGHTA, CDR2 FQGNSA. This chain's CDR3 is CASSLVATSGYNEQFF. The CDR3 DNA reads as TGTGCCAGCAGCTTAGTAGCGACTAGCGGGTACAATGAGCAGTTCTTC. The whole variable domain, filled in from reference TRBV7-2 and TRBJ2-1, reads GAGVSQSPSNKVTEKGKDVELRCDPISGHTALYWYRQSLGQGLEFLIYFQGNSAPDKSGLPSDRFSAERTGGSVSTLTIQRTQQEDSAVYLCASSLVATSGYNEQFFGPGTRLTVL.

This chain links TRBV4-3 with TRBJ2-1, with 10 positions matching TRBD2. V dropped 4 bases and J dropped 4; count of bases not matched to a gene: 7. This CDR3 spans 16 amino acids. Germline CDR1 and CDR2: LGHNA and YSLEER. The CDR3 region is CASSPLGLARYNEQFF. The CDR3 DNA reads as TGCGCCAGCAGCCCCCTGGGACTAGCGAGATACAATGAGCAGTTCTTC.

This chain connects TRBV11-2 to TRBJ1-5; D uncertain. The CDR3 length is 13 residues. CDR1 and CDR2 from the germline V gene are SGHAT and FQNNGV. Deletions cut 0 bases from V and 6 bases from J, with 6 bases between. Here the CDR3 reads CASSLEESQPQHF. DNA for the CDR3: TGTGCCAGCAGCTTAGAAGAGAGTCAGCCCCAGCATTTT.

The chain couples TRBV6-6 to TRBJ2-2; D is uncertain. Germline CDR1 is MNHNY and CDR2 is SVGAGI (reference sequence). The V gene lost 2 bases and the J gene lost 1 base, with 8 bases spanning the gap. The CDR3 spans 15 residues. CDR3 region: CASSYPARNTGELFF. In DNA, the CDR3 is TGTGCCAGCAGTTACCCGGCTAGGAACACCGGGGAGCTGTTTTTT.

The chain combines TRBV30 with TRBJ2-1; the match to TRBD1 covers 7 bases. The CDR3 consists of 15 residues. The trim removed 5 bases at V and 0 bases at J, leaving 7 bases unmatched. Germline V gives CDR1 GTSNPN, CDR2 SVGIG (reference sequence). CDR3 in amino acids: CAWETQGSSYNEQFF. CDR3 nucleotide sequence: TGTGCCTGGGAGACACAGGGGAGCTCCTACAATGAGCAGTTCTTC.

The V and J genes are TRBV2 and TRBJ2-1; TRBD2 agrees at 10 bases. This CDR3 has 15 amino acids. J lost 0 bases, V lost 9 bases, and 5 bases had no gene match. Per germline, CDR1 SNHLY and CDR2 FYNNEI. Here the CDR3 DNA reads TGTGCCAGTCACCCTAGCGGGAGCTCCTACAATGAGCAGTTCTTC. This gives the protein CASHPSGSSYNEQFF.

J is TRBJ2-7 and V is TRBV5-6; TRBD1 might be the D (6 bases). Germline V CDR1 and CDR2: SGHDT, YYEEEE. The CDR3 sequence is 13 residues long. V dropped 1 base and J dropped 1 base, with 6 bases sitting between them. CDR3 protein: CASSLRGSYEQYF. The CDR3 DNA is TGTGCCAGCAGCTTGAGGGGGTCCTACGAGCAGTACTTC. The entire variable domain, with the rest obtained from reference TRBV5-6 and TRBJ2-7, is as follows: DAGVTQSPTHLIKTRGQQVTLRCSPKSGHDTVSWYQQALGQGPQFIFQYYEEEERQRGNFPDRFSGHQFPNYSSELNVNALLLGDSALYLCASSLRGSYEQYFGPGTRLTVT.

The chain is built from TRBV7-9 and TRBJ1-2; D is uncertain. V shed 6 bases and J shed 7 bases, with 18 bases lying between them. From germline, CDR1 is SEHNR and CDR2 FQNEAQ (reference sequence). The CDR3 spans 14 residues. CDR3 in amino acids: CASRAAAGPSGYTF. The CDR3 DNA follows: TGTGCCAGCAGGGCCGCTGCCGGACCCTCTGGCTACACCTTC. The variable domain in full, with the rest retrieved from reference TRBV7-9 and TRBJ1-2, is DTGVSQNPRHKITKRGQNVTFRCDPISEHNRLYWYRQTLGQGPEFLTYFQNEAQLEKSRLLSDRFSAERPKGSFSTLEIQRTEQGDSAMYLCASRAAAGPSGYTFGSGTRLTVV.

The chain has TRBV6-1 and TRBJ2-1; 8 bases match TRBD2. The germline V gene encodes CDR1 MNHNS and CDR2 SASEGT. The CDR3 loop spans 15 amino acids. Trimming removed 3 bases from V and 10 bases from J; junction bases left unmatched: 11. The CDR3 bases are TGTGCCAGCAGTGAGAACGCGGGACTAGGGGGGGAGCAGTTCTTC. Encoded protein: CASSENAGLGGEQFF.

The chain is built from TRBV19 and TRBJ2-1, with 10 bases matching TRBD2. Trimming removed 5 bases from V and 8 bases from J; junction bases left unmatched: 9. This CDR3 is built from 15 residues. Germline values: CDR1 LNHDA, CDR2 SQIVND (reference sequence). The CDR3 nucleotides read TGTGCCAGTAGTTCCGCTAGCGGGGGTAGAGATGAGCAGTTCTTC. Translated: CASSSASGGRDEQFF. Filled out from reference TRBV19 and TRBJ2-1, the complete variable domain reads DGGITQSPKYLFRKEGQNVTLSCEQNLNHDAMYWYRQDPGQGLRLIYYSQIVNDFQKGDIAEGYSVSREKKESFPLTVTSAQKNPTAFYLCASSSASGGRDEQFFGPGTRLTVL.

For the CDR3, the DNA is TGTGCCAGCAGTTCCCCGGGACAGAGCTCCTACGAGCAGTACTTC. Protein sequence: CASSSPGQSSYEQYF. This chain joins TRBV6-5 and TRBJ2-7, with 7 positions matching TRBD1. V was pared by 4 bases and J by 0 bases, with 6 bases of the junction left unmatched. CDR3 size: 15 residues. The V gene's germline CDR1 is MNHEY and CDR2 SVGAGI.

The rearrangement links TRBV9 to TRBJ1-2; weak D call: TRBD1 (6 bases). Germline-derived CDR1 and CDR2 are SGDLS and YYNGEE. CDR3 size: 15 residues. Trimming pared 3 bases from V and 7 bases from J, leaving 19 bases between. CDR3 amino acids: CASSAGGGRSAGYTF. Written as DNA, the CDR3 is TGTGCCAGCAGCGCTGGAGGGGGGCGTTCAGCTGGCTACACCTTC. Filled out from reference TRBV9 and TRBJ1-2, the complete variable domain reads DSGVTQTPKHLITATGQRVTLRCSPRSGDLSVYWYQQSLDQGLQFLIQYYNGEERAKGNILERFSAQQFPDLHSELNLSSLELGDSALYFCASSAGGGRSAGYTFGSGTRLTVV.

J is TRBJ1-1 and V is TRBV7-9, with a possible D match to TRBD1 (5 bases). Trimming shortened V by 5 bases and J by 5 bases, and 18 bases separated the two germline ends. Germline V CDR1 and CDR2: SEHNR, FQNEAQ (reference sequence). The CDR3 totals 15 residues. CDR3 sequence: CASSRNRDYGTEAFF. The CDR3 DNA sequence: TGTGCCAGCAGCCGTAATCGGGACTATGGTACTGAAGCTTTCTTT.

This sequence joins TRBV11-3 and TRBJ2-1; D gene uncertain. V lost 4 bases and J lost 2, with 9 bases in between. The length of the CDR3 is 14 residues. Germline loops: CDR1 SGHNT, CDR2 YENEEA. CDR3: CASSSADPYNEQFF. CDR3 bases: TGTGCCAGCAGCTCTGCGGACCCCTACAATGAGCAGTTCTTC.

The chain carries TRBV10-1 and TRBJ1-1, with D perhaps matching TRBD1 (6 bases). Per the germline V gene, CDR1 is WNHNN and CDR2 is SYGVQD (reference sequence). V gave up 0 bases and J gave up 1 base, with 12 bases separating them. The CDR3 extends over 16 amino acids. Here the CDR3 reads CASSESNRVRNTEAFF. The CDR3 DNA reads TGCGCCAGCAGTGAGTCGAACAGGGTGCGGAACACTGAAGCTTTCTTT.